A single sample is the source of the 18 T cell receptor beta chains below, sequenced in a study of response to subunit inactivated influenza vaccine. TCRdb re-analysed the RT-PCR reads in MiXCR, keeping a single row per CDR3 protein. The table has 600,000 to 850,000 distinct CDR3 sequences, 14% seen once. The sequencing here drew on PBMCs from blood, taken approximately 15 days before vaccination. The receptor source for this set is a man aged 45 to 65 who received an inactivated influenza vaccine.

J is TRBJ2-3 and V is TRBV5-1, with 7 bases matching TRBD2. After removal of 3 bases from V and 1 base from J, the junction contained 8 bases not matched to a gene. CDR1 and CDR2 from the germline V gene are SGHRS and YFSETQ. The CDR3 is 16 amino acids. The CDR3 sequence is CASSSQAGLGTDTQYF. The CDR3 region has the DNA TGCGCCAGCAGCTCCCAAGCGGGGTTGGGCACAGATACGCAGTATTTT. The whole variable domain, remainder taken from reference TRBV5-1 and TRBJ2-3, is KAGVTQTPRYLIKTRGQQVTLSCSPISGHRSVSWYQQTPGQGLQFLFEYFSETQRNKGNFPGRFSGRQFSNSRSEMNVSTLELGDSALYLCASSSQAGLGTDTQYFGPGTRLTVL.

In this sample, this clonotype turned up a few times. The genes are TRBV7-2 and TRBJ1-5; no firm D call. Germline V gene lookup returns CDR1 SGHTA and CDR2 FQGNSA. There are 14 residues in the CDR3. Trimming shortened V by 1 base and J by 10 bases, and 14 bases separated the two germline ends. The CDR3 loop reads CASSLVFTDDPQHF. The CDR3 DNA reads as TGTGCCAGCAGCTTAGTGTTTACAGACGATCCCCAGCATTTT.

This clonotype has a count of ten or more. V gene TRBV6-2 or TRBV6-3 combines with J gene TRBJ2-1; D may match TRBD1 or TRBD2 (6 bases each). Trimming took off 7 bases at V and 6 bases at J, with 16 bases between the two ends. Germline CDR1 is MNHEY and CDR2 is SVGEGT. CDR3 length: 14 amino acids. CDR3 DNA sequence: TGTGCCAGCACCGGACCGGGGGCGCGCAATGAGCAGTTCTTC. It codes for CASTGPGARNEQFF.

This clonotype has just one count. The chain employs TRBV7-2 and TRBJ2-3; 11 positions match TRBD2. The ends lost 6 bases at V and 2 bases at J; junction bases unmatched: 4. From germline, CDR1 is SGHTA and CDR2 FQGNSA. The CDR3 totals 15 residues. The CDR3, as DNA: TGTGCCAGCAGGCAACTAGCGGGAGCCACAGATACGCAGTATTTT. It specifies CASRQLAGATDTQYF.

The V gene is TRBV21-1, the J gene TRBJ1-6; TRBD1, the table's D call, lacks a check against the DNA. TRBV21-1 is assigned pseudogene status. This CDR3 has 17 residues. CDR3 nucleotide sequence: TGTGCCAGCAGCAAGGGGAACCAGGGGACGAATAATTCACCCCTCCACTTT. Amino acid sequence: CASSKGNQGTNNSPLHF.

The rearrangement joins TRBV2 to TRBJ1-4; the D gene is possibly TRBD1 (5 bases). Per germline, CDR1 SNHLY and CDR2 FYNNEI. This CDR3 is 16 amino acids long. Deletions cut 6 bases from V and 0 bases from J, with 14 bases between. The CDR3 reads CASRSGTEATNEKLFF. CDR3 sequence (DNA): TGTGCCAGCAGAAGCGGGACGGAAGCAACTAATGAAAAACTGTTTTTT.

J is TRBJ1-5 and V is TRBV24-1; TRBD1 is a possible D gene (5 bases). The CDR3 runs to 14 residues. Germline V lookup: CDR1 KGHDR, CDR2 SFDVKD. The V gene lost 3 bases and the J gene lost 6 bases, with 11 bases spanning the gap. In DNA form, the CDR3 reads TGTGCCACCAGTGATGCGCGGGGGGGTCAGCCCCAGCATTTT. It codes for CATSDARGGQPQHF.

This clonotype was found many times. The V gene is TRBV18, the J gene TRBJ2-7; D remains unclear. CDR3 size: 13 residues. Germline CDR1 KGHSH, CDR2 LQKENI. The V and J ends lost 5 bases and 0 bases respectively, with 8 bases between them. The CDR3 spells CASSMDLSYEQYF. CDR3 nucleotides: TGTGCCAGCTCAATGGACCTCTCCTACGAGCAGTACTTC.

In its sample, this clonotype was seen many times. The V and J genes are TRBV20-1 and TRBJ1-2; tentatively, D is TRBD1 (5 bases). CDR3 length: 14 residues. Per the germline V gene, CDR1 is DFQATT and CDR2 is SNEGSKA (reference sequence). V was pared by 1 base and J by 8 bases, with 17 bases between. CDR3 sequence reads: CSARGDGGLGGYTF. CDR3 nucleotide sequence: TGCAGTGCTAGAGGGGACGGTGGGTTGGGGGGCTACACCTTC.

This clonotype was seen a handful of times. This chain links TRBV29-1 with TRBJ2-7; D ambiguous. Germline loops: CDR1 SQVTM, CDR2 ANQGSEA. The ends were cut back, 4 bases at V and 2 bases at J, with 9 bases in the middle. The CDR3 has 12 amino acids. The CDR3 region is CSVVGVAYEQYF. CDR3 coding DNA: TGCAGCGTTGTTGGGGTCGCCTACGAGCAGTACTTC.

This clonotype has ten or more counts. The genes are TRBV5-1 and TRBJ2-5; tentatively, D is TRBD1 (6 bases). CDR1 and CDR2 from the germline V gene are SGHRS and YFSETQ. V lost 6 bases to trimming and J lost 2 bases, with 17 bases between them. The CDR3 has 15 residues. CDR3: CASTPTGSAQETQYF. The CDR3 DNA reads TGCGCCAGCACTCCCACAGGGTCAGCACAAGAGACCCAGTACTTC.

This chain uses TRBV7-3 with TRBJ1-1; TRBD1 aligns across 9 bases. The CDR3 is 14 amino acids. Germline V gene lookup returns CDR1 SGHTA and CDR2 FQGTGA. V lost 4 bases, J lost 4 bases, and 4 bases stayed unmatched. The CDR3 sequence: CASSSQGARTEAFF. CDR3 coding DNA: TGTGCCAGCAGCTCACAGGGGGCTCGCACTGAAGCTTTCTTT. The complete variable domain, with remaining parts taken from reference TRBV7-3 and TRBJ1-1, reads GAGVSQTPSNKVTEKGKYVELRCDPISGHTALYWYRQSLGQGPEFLIYFQGTGAADDSGLPNDRFFAVRPEGSVSTLKIQRTERGDSAVYLCASSSQGARTEAFFGQGTRLTVV.

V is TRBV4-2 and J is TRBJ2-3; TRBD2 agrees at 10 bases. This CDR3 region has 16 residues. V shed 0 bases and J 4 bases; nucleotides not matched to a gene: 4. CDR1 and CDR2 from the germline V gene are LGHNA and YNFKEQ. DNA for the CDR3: TGTGCCAGCAGCCAAGACCGGACTAGCGGTCCAGATACGCAGTATTTT. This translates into CASSQDRTSGPDTQYF.

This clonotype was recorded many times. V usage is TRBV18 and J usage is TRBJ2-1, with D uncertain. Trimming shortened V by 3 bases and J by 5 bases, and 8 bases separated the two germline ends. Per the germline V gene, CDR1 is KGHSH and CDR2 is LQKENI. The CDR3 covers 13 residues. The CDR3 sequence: CASSPGQHNEQFF. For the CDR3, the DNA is TGTGCCAGCTCACCCGGGCAGCACAATGAGCAGTTCTTC.

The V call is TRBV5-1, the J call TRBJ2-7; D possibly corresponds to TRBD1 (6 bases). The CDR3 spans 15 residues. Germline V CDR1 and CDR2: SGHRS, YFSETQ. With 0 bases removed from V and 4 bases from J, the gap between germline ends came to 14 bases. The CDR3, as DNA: TGCGCCAGCAGCTTGGCAGGGGACAAGTTGTACGAGCAGTACTTC. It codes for CASSLAGDKLYEQYF.

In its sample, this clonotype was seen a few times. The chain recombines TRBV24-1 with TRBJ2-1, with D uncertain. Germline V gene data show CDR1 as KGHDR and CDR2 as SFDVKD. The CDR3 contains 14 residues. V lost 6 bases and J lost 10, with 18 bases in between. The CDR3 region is CATSNIWGNSEQFF. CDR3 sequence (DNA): TGTGCCACCAGTAATATTTGGGGAAACTCAGAGCAGTTCTTC.

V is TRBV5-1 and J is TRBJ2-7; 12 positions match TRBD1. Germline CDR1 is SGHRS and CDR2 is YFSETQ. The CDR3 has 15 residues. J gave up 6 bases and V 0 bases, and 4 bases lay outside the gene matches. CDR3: CASSLVGQGAREQYF. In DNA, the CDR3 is TGCGCCAGCAGCTTGGTGGGACAGGGGGCGCGCGAGCAGTACTTC.

The CDR3 protein is CASSTNIAGRTDTQYF. CDR3 sequence (DNA): TGTGCCAGCAGCACCAATATAGCGGGGCGCACAGATACGCAGTATTTT. The rearrangement joins TRBV7-2 to TRBJ2-3; 8 bases fit TRBD2. CDR1 is SGHTA, CDR2 FQGNSA, per germline. The V and J ends lost 5 bases and 1 base, in that order; junction bases with no gene match: 8. The CDR3 has 16 residues.